The present TCR beta chain was sequenced within a study of T cell responses to AZD1222 COVID-19 vaccine. Whole-study context: Second-dose schedules of about 4 or about 12 weeks were combined.

Generated by immunoSEQ multiplex PCR, the TCRdb table keeps only in-frame clones and is missing some. The sample has approximately 170,000 clones; around 91% are singletons. Study-wide results and caveats: Donors were largely white British and mainly female; clonal diversity was possibly underestimated. Spike-specific TCR breadth and depth grew following two AZD1222 doses.

Per the germline V gene, CDR1 is DFQATT and CDR2 is SNEGSKA (reference sequence). The CDR3 length is 16 residues. With 3 bases removed from V and 7 bases from J, the gap between germline ends came to 22 bases. On this clone: Its antigen is unknown.

V usage is TRBV20-1 and J usage is TRBJ1-5; tentative D call: TRBD1 (6 bases). The sample was peripheral blood, taken on day 0 of AZD1222 vaccination. This clonotype was obtained from an adult in good health. CDR3 residues: CSASRTGAILAQPQHF. In nucleotides, the CDR3 is TGCAGTGCTAGTCGAACGGGGGCGATCCTCGCCCAGCCCCAGCATTTT.